This T cell receptor beta chain was profiled in a study of cytotoxic CD8 clonotypes in ibrutinib-treated CLL (TCRdb year 2021). For the wider study: The cohort included roughly 15 treatment-naive and about a dozen relapsed/refractory patients; around 17 were IGHV unmutated. An average of roughly 250,000 productive templates and tens of thousands of productive rearrangements was obtained per sample. Of the approximately 94 people in the trial, around 24 had longitudinal samples available. Cryopreserved peripheral blood mononuclear cells were collected before treatment, at response, and at either disease progression or sustained remission. The response samples were drawn at a median of approximately 12 months into treatment, with a range of about 6 to 40 months. Partial responses were observed in about 25 patients and complete responses in 2; after a median follow-up of 68 months, remission was maintained in approximately 15 patients and progression was observed in some 12. Overall results and qualifications from the work: At ibrutinib response clonality went up, during sustained remission it held steady, and at progression it dropped back toward baseline. Sustained-remission and progressing patients did not have matched sampling times, and lymph node repertoires were not examined. Public clonotypes were rare and either contracted or stayed stable during treatment, and the rise in clonality at ibrutinib response reflected the expansion of private clonotypes. Baseline clonality exceeded that of age-matched healthy donors and correlated strongly with circulating CD8+ T-cell counts.

For TCR beta library preparation, about 2 micrograms of genomic DNA were extracted from the cryopreserved PBMCs. Longitudinal blood samples from CLL patients on ibrutinib monotherapy were analyzed using high-throughput TCR beta sequencing. The patients took part in an open-label, single-center phase 2 trial of ibrutinib monotherapy. On this clone itself: The clone's antigen remains unknown. Within one base of it there is no much larger clone, and no base qualities were kept.

CDR1 is given as MNHNS and CDR2 as SASEGT, both from the germline V gene. The CDR3 numbers 15 residues from cysteine through phenylalanine. The sequence is cut down to CDR3 DNA, 45 bases in frame from base 1. Relative to germline, V is 3 bases shorter and J is 0 bases shorter, with 10 bases between their ends. A MiSeq instrument was used for deep resolution sequencing, which targeted depths ranging from 1 in 1 million up to 1 in 200,000 T cells, with coverage averaging 10x for each clonotype. TCR beta libraries were generated with the immunoSEQ hsTCRB Kit. For the original study's pipeline: Data were analyzed with ImmunoSEQ Data Assistant and ImmunoSEQ Analyzer, with V, D and J genes assigned per IMGT definitions. Clonality was computed as one minus normalized Shannon entropy of productive rearrangement frequencies, ranging from 0 to 1. Only overrepresented clonotypes making up at least 0.05% of each patient's repertoire were included in the public clonotype analysis. About a dozen age-matched healthy donor repertoires from immuneACCESS served as clonality controls. What TCRdb holds here is the immuneACCESS table cut down to in-frame rearrangements. Part of the clones is not present; checked against another copy, under half of the missing clones reflect an unresolved V gene, and the others are unexplained. From that table come the V and J calls and clone size; the DNA was used to work out D and trimming. The sample table lists tens of thousands of clones, around 79% of them with a count of one. Together, the top ten hold around 7.7% of the sample.

Recombination linked TRBV6-1 to TRBJ2-3; TRBD2 might be the D gene, on 6 matching bases. This clonotype originated in a human donor with chronic lymphocytic leukemia. Sample: PBMCs, taken before ibrutinib treatment. The nucleotide sequence is TGTGCCAGCAGTGAGTCGGGGGATAGCACAGATACGCAGTATTTT. Translated, this is CASSESGDSTDTQYF.